This passage covers 31 T cell receptor beta chains from one sample sequenced in a study of blood T cell repertoires in COVID-19. Clones were sequenced by immunoSEQ multiplex PCR, and TCRdb holds only the in-frame ones, with some missing. In the table there are about 52,000 clones, 65% to 90% of which are singletons. The material sequenced was peripheral blood. The receptors here all came from a human donor in a cohort sampled during active COVID-19.

The V call is TRBV4-2, the J call TRBJ2-1; 8 bases line up with TRBD1. This CDR3 comprises 16 residues. J lost 2 bases, V lost 2 bases, and 5 bases had no gene match. Germline lookup yields CDR1 LGHNA and CDR2 YNFKEQ. This CDR3 reads CASSQFSGGAYNEQFF. CDR3 DNA: TGTGCCAGCAGCCAATTTTCAGGGGGCGCCTACAATGAGCAGTTCTTC.

The chain joins TRBV7-2 to TRBJ2-7, with D possibly being TRBD2 (6 bases). The germline V gene encodes CDR1 SGHTA and CDR2 FQGNSA. CDR3 size: 14 residues. The V gene lost 7 bases and the J gene lost 6 bases, with 19 bases spanning the gap. The CDR3 sequence: CASTPDGGYAEQYF. For the CDR3, the DNA is TGTGCCAGCACCCCGGACGGGGGATATGCCGAGCAGTACTTC.

The genes are TRBV18 and TRBJ2-1; no definite D call. V gave up 2 bases and J gave up 1 base, with 6 bases separating them. Germline V lookup: CDR1 KGHSH, CDR2 LQKENI. The CDR3 totals 14 residues. The DNA of the CDR3 is TGTGCCAGCTCACCATCAGGTTCCTACAATGAGCAGTTCTTC. This sequence encodes CASSPSGSYNEQFF. Full variable domain (rest looked up from reference TRBV18 and TRBJ2-1): NAGVMQNPRHLVRRRGQEARLRCSPMKGHSHVYWYRQLPEEGLKFMVYLQKENIIDESGMPKERFSAEFPKEGPSILRIQQVVRGDSAAYFCASSPSGSYNEQFFGPGTRLTVL.

The genes are TRBV5-8 and TRBJ2-7; D uncertain. V lost 2 bases and J lost 2, with 11 bases in between. This CDR3 is 14 amino acids long. CDR1 is SGHTS, CDR2 YDEGEE, per germline. The DNA for the CDR3 is TGTGCCAGCAGCTTACAGCCGCCGACCTACGAGCAGTACTTC. Amino acid sequence: CASSLQPPTYEQYF.

This chain joins TRBV5-1 and TRBJ2-6; D gene uncertain. Germline lookup yields CDR1 SGHRS and CDR2 YFSETQ. The CDR3 totals 16 residues. With 3 bases removed from V and 1 base from J, the gap between germline ends came to 11 bases. In DNA, the CDR3 is TGCGCCAGCAGCTCCTACTCCGGGTCTGGGGCCAACGTCCTGACTTTC. Translating it yields CASSSYSGSGANVLTF.

This clone was seen a single time. This chain links TRBV10-1 with TRBJ2-1, with a weak D call TRBD1 (5 bases). The CDR3 covers 15 residues. The germline V gene encodes CDR1 WNHNN and CDR2 SYGVQD (reference sequence). V was cut by 6 bases and J by 4 bases, with 16 bases left in between. The CDR3 nucleotides are TGCGCCAGCAGCCCTGGGGCCACTACGTACAATGAGCAGTTCTTC. Protein product: CASSPGATTYNEQFF.

The chain links TRBV15 to TRBJ1-5; possible D gene TRBD1, 6 bases. The CDR3 runs 15 residues. Germline CDR1 LNHNV, CDR2 YYDKDF (reference sequence). V lost 0 bases and J lost 4, with 10 bases in between. This CDR3 is CATSRDRTGNQPQHF. In nucleotides, the CDR3 is TGTGCCACCAGCAGAGACCGAACAGGGAATCAGCCCCAGCATTTT.

J is TRBJ2-1 and V is TRBV28; 14 bases fit TRBD2. Germline CDR1 reads MDHEN; CDR2 reads SYDVKM. The J segment lost 4 bases and the V segment lost 6 bases, leaving 11 bases of the junction unmatched. The CDR3 length is 18 residues. Here the CDR3 reads CASRHRTSGRRGYNEQFF. DNA of the CDR3: TGTGCCAGCAGACACAGGACTAGCGGGAGGAGGGGGTACAATGAGCAGTTCTTC.

This clone was recorded only once. The chain carries TRBV28 and TRBJ2-7, with D perhaps matching TRBD1 (6 bases). This CDR3 contains 15 residues. V lost 6 bases, J lost 1 base, and 16 bases lay in between. Germline CDR1 MDHEN, CDR2 SYDVKM. Written as DNA, the CDR3 is TGTGCCAGCAGACCCCCGGGACATCCATCCTACGAGCAGTACTTC. It is translated as CASRPPGHPSYEQYF.

V gene TRBV30 combines with J gene TRBJ1-4, with D perhaps TRBD1 (6 bases). CDR1 and CDR2 (germline): GTSNPN, SVGIG (reference sequence). The CDR3 loop spans 14 amino acids. Trimming stripped 3 bases from V and 6 bases from J, with 14 bases between. The CDR3 DNA reads TGTGCCTGGAGGGGGACATGGGTGGATGAAAAACTGTTTTTT. Protein: CAWRGTWVDEKLFF. Full variable domain (rest looked up from reference TRBV30 and TRBJ1-4): SQTIHQWPATLVQPVGSPLSLECTVEGTSNPNLYWYRQAAGRGLQLLFYSVGIGQISSEVPQNLSASRPQDRQFILSSKKLLLSDSGFYLCAWRGTWVDEKLFFGSGTQLSVL.

This clone turned up a few times. The gene calls are TRBV5-1 and TRBJ2-3; 11 positions agree with TRBD2. The CDR3 runs to 16 residues. The J segment lost 3 bases and the V segment lost 5 bases, leaving 8 bases of the junction unmatched. Germline V gene sequence: CDR1 SGHRS, CDR2 YFSETQ. The CDR3 spells CASSPNLAGGTDTQYF. The CDR3 bases are TGCGCCAGCAGTCCCAATCTAGCGGGAGGAACAGATACGCAGTATTTT.

The chain combines TRBV30 with TRBJ2-3; D is perhaps TRBD2 (6 bases). This CDR3 has 16 residues. Germline V gives CDR1 GTSNPN, CDR2 SVGIG (reference sequence). V dropped 4 bases and J dropped 0 bases, with 17 bases sitting between them. Written as DNA, the CDR3 is TGTGCCTGGACTTCCCCCGGGAGAACTAGCACAGATACGCAGTATTTT. This encodes CAWTSPGRTSTDTQYF.

Here the CDR3 DNA reads TGTGCCAGCCGTGGTCAGGGGGCCTCAGATACGCAGTATTTT. This translates into CASRGQGASDTQYF. V gene TRBV13 combines with J gene TRBJ2-3; 8 bases map to TRBD1. The CDR3 runs to 14 residues. Germline V CDR1 and CDR2: PRHDT, FYEKMQ (reference sequence). The J segment lost 4 bases and the V segment lost 8 bases, leaving 8 bases of the junction unmatched. The whole variable domain, remainder taken from reference TRBV13 and TRBJ2-3, is AAGVIQSPRHLIKEKRETATLKCYPIPRHDTVYWYQQGPGQDPQFLISFYEKMQSDKGSIPDRFSAQQFSDYHSELNMSSLELGDSALYFCASRGQGASDTQYFGPGTRLTVL.

The rearrangement joins TRBV25-1 to TRBJ1-4; 8 nucleotides agree with TRBD1. The trim removed 9 bases at V and 7 bases at J, leaving 4 bases unmatched. This CDR3 is 12 amino acids long. The germline CDR1 and CDR2 sequences are MGHDK and SYGVNS. The CDR3 bases are TGTGCCAGTACCGGGACAGGTGAAAAACTGTTTTTT. Its translation: CASTGTGEKLFF. The full variable domain, with the rest looked up from reference TRBV25-1 and TRBJ1-4, is EADIYQTPRYLVIGTGKKITLECSQTMGHDKMYWYQQDPGMELHLIHYSYGVNSTEKGDLSSESTVSRIRTEHFPLTLESARPSHTSQYLCASTGTGEKLFFGSGTQLSVL.

The J gene is TRBJ2-7, the V gene TRBV7-2; 14 bases match TRBD2. This CDR3 is 15 amino acids long. V trimming: 5 bases; J trimming: 2 bases; junction bases outside the gene matches: 2. Per germline, CDR1 SGHTA and CDR2 FQGNSA. In DNA form, the CDR3 reads TGTGCCAGCAGCGGGACTAGCGGGAGAGCCTACGAGCAGTACTTC. As protein: CASSGTSGRAYEQYF.

The genes are TRBV7-2 and TRBJ1-3, with D perhaps TRBD1 (6 bases). The germline V gene has CDR1 SGHTA and CDR2 FQGNSA. The V gene lost 6 bases and the J gene lost 4 bases, with 19 bases spanning the gap. This CDR3 spans 16 amino acids. The CDR3 loop is CASSNWPGTTGNTIYF. The CDR3 region has the DNA TGTGCCAGCAGTAATTGGCCCGGGACAACCGGAAACACCATATATTTT.

This clone was counted a single time. The V gene is TRBV19, the J gene TRBJ2-7; D unresolved. CDR3 length: 15 residues. Trimming stripped 1 base from V and 2 bases from J, with 12 bases between. Germline CDR1 is LNHDA and CDR2 is SQIVND (reference sequence). The CDR3 spells CASSIGSYPTYEQYF. The CDR3 coding sequence is TGTGCCAGTAGTATAGGGAGCTACCCGACCTACGAGCAGTACTTC.

The chain couples TRBV3-1 (or the pseudogene TRBV3-2) to TRBJ2-5; TRBD2 matches 12 bases. Germline V gives CDR1 LGHDT, CDR2 YNNKEL (reference sequence). This CDR3 has 17 amino acids. With V trimmed by 3 bases and J by 2 bases, 7 bases remained unmatched. CDR3 bases: TGTGCCAGCAGCCATTACGGGACTAGCGGGTCTCAAGAGACCCAGTACTTC. Its protein product is CASSHYGTSGSQETQYF.

This chain connects TRBV28 to TRBJ2-1; 8 positions match TRBD1. Germline V CDR1 and CDR2: MDHEN, SYDVKM. V was pared by 6 bases and J by 8 bases, with 3 bases of the junction left unmatched. The CDR3 consists of 12 residues. The CDR3 bases are TGTGCCAGCAGCCAGGGGGCGTATGAGCAGTTCTTC. Translating gives CASSQGAYEQFF.

CDR3 in amino acids: CASSLVRGTGLYEQYF. CDR3 DNA sequence: TGTGCCAGCAGTTTAGTAAGAGGGACAGGGTTGTACGAGCAGTACTTC. The chain joins TRBV27 to TRBJ2-7; 9 positions agree with TRBD1. The CDR3 is 16 residues long. Per the germline V gene, CDR1 is MNHEY and CDR2 is SMNVEV (reference sequence). With V trimmed by 2 bases and J by 4 bases, 9 bases remained unmatched.

V usage is TRBV7-9 and J usage is TRBJ2-5; 13 bases map to TRBD2. The junction had 7 bases not matched to a gene; V was cut back by 4 bases and J by 5 bases. Germline CDR1 is SEHNR and CDR2 is FQNEAQ (reference sequence). CDR3 size: 16 residues. Here the CDR3 DNA reads TGTGCCAGCAGCTCCCGACTAGCGGGAGGCGAGGAGACCCAGTACTTC. Translation: CASSSRLAGGEETQYF.

This clone appeared once. This chain links TRBV5-1 with TRBJ2-3; 9 nucleotides align to TRBD2. Germline V CDR1 and CDR2: SGHRS, YFSETQ. The CDR3 extends over 16 amino acids. Trimming removed 0 bases from V and 1 base from J; junction bases left unmatched: 3. The CDR3 protein is CASSLGSSGGTDTQYF. The CDR3 region has the DNA TGCGCCAGCAGCTTGGGCTCTAGCGGGGGCACAGATACGCAGTATTTT.

The chain carries TRBV2 and TRBJ2-7; TRBD2 matches at 7 bases. The V gene's germline CDR1 is SNHLY and CDR2 FYNNEI. Trimming took 6 bases from V and 4 from J; bases not matched to a gene: 3. The CDR3 spans 12 residues. CDR3: CASSLAEYEQYF. CDR3 in DNA: TGTGCCAGCAGCCTAGCGGAATACGAGCAGTACTTC.

J is TRBJ2-7 and V is TRBV2, with 10 bases lining up with TRBD2. The germline V gene has CDR1 SNHLY and CDR2 FYNNEI. The length of the CDR3 is 14 residues. The junction had 1 base not matched to a gene; V was cut back by 2 bases and J by 3 bases. The CDR3 region is CASSESGGGYEQYF. CDR3 nucleotides: TGTGCCAGCAGTGAAAGCGGGGGGGGCTACGAGCAGTACTTC.

The genes are TRBV19 and TRBJ1-4; D might be TRBD1 (5 bases). The germline gives CDR1 LNHDA, CDR2 SQIVND (reference sequence). The V and J ends lost 6 bases and 4 bases respectively, with 21 bases between them. The CDR3 is made up of 17 amino acids. The CDR3 nucleotides read TGTGCCAGTAGACGGCAGGGCCTGGGCGGGGATAATGAAAAACTGTTTTTT. As protein: CASRRQGLGGDNEKLFF.

The chain recombines TRBV30 with TRBJ1-5, with 9 bases lining up with TRBD1. The germline gives CDR1 GTSNPN, CDR2 SVGIG (reference sequence). There are 15 residues in the CDR3. V dropped 1 base and J dropped 5; count of bases not matched to a gene: 6. For the CDR3, the DNA is TGTGCCTGGAGTGCTTCGACAGGGGGGTATCAGCCCCAGCATTTT. Its translation is CAWSASTGGYQPQHF. Based on the CDR3 plus reference TRBV30 and TRBJ1-5, the full variable domain is SQTIHQWPATLVQPVGSPLSLECTVEGTSNPNLYWYRQAAGRGLQLLFYSVGIGQISSEVPQNLSASRPQDRQFILSSKKLLLSDSGFYLCAWSASTGGYQPQHFGDGTRLSIL.

This chain joins TRBV2 and TRBJ1-2; D unclear. This CDR3 region has 13 residues. Trimming removed 4 bases at V and 7 bases at J, with 13 bases between. Germline CDR1 reads SNHLY; CDR2 reads FYNNEI. CDR3 region: CASSGEERSGYTF. The CDR3 nucleotides are TGTGCCAGCAGTGGAGAAGAAAGGAGTGGCTACACCTTC.

The genes are TRBV12-3 or TRBV12-4 and TRBJ2-5; D not certain. Trimming removed 6 bases from V and 0 bases from J, with 8 bases in between. This CDR3 has 13 amino acids. The CDR3 nucleotides read TGTGCCAGCAGCCCCGGGTACCAAGAGACCCAGTACTTC. It is translated as CASSPGYQETQYF.

The chain joins TRBV10-3 to TRBJ2-5; 7 bases are shared with TRBD2. The CDR3 sequence is 17 residues long. CDR1 and CDR2 from the germline V gene are ENHRY and SYGVKD. The junction had 9 bases not matched to a gene; V was cut back by 0 bases and J by 2 bases. In DNA form, the CDR3 reads TGTGCCATCAGTGAGTCGCGGGACTATAGCTCTCAAGAGACCCAGTACTTC. This codes for CAISESRDYSSQETQYF.

This clone was seen once. The chain recombines TRBV27 with TRBJ1-1; D is undetermined. Germline CDR1 MNHEY, CDR2 SMNVEV (reference sequence). The CDR3 is made up of 15 amino acids. Trimming removed 3 bases from V and 5 bases from J, with 16 bases in between. CDR3 sequence (DNA): TGTGCCAGCAGTTTTGGCGGAACCATTCGAACTGAAGCTTTCTTT. It translates to CASSFGGTIRTEAFF.

This chain links TRBV29-1 with TRBJ2-2; 9 bases map to TRBD2. The CDR3 length is 12 residues. The V gene's germline CDR1 is SQVTM and CDR2 ANQGSEA. The ends lost 6 bases at V and 7 bases at J; junction bases unmatched: 3. CDR3 residues: CSVGLAGGELFF. Here the CDR3 DNA reads TGCAGCGTGGGACTAGCCGGCGGGGAGCTGTTTTTT.